This TCR beta chain was documented in a study of T cell responses to AZD1222 COVID-19 vaccine. Study observations and caveats: As reported, nearly half of all spike-specific TCRs target variant regions that are unmutated. Without day 14 samples, only post-peak T cell repertoires were studied. Most donors were white British, females outnumbered males, and clonal diversity was possibly underestimated. Increases in Spike-specific TCR breadth and depth were seen after two AZD1222 doses.

Concerning this clone itself: The antigen is not known.

Trimming stripped 7 bases from V and 5 bases from J, with 9 bases between. The length of the CDR3 is 12 residues. Germline V CDR1 and CDR2: MDHEN, SYDVKM. Some clones are missing from TCRdb's copy, which holds only in-frame ones; the method was immunoSEQ multiplex PCR. The sample comprises 140,000 to 150,000 clones, around 87% of which are singletons, and 1.6% rests with the top ten. This chain joins TRBV28 and TRBJ1-3, with TRBD1 as a possible D gene (5 bases). Sequences were derived from peripheral blood, sampled on day 0 of AZD1222 vaccination. The source is an adult in good health. The CDR3 DNA follows: TGTGCCAGCAAGGGGTTTCGAAACACCATATATTTT. Its protein is CASKGFRNTIYF.